Below, 26 T cell receptor beta chains from the same sample are listed, as sequenced in a study of shared clonotypes between healthy human individuals. Naivety among CD8 cells was defined by CD45RO negativity and positive CCR7 selection, thereby excluding terminally differentiated effector memory CD45RA+ cells. Libraries were prepared by immunoSEQ multiplex PCR; TCRdb keeps only in-frame clonotypes and omits some of them. The data show around 2,000,000 clones, with approximately 95% seen just once and 1% to 1.5% held by the top ten. Sequenced: naive CD8+ T cells sorted from blood. The receptors originated from a man aged 18 to 30 in good health.

The V call is TRBV27, the J call TRBJ2-3, with 13 positions matching TRBD2. The trim removed 5 bases at V and 2 bases at J, leaving 1 base unmatched. Per the germline V gene, CDR1 is MNHEY and CDR2 is SMNVEV (reference sequence). The CDR3 has 15 amino acids. CDR3 amino acids: CASSGTSGVTDTQYF. The DNA for the CDR3 is TGTGCCAGCAGTGGGACTAGCGGGGTCACAGATACGCAGTATTTT.

This rearrangement joins TRBV2 to TRBJ2-3; D possibly uses TRBD1 or TRBD2 (5 bases each). Germline V gene sequence: CDR1 SNHLY, CDR2 FYNNEI. The CDR3 runs to 16 residues. Trimming pared 5 bases from V and 5 bases from J, leaving 20 bases between. Written as DNA, the CDR3 is TGTGCCAGCAGTATTCCGGTGGGGACCCCCGTAGATACGCAGTATTTT. Residues: CASSIPVGTPVDTQYF.

Of note for this clone: The same CDR3 arises from other DNA sequences in this sample as well. The chain couples TRBV7-6 to TRBJ2-7; 9 bases are a match to TRBD1. Germline-derived CDR1 and CDR2 are SGHVS and FNYEAQ. The CDR3 is 14 residues long. With V trimmed by 0 bases and J by 5 bases, 2 bases remained unmatched. For the CDR3, the DNA is TGTGCCAGCAGCTTAGCGGGACAGGGAGACGAGCAGTACTTC. Its translation is CASSLAGQGDEQYF.

The chain employs TRBV19 and TRBJ2-7; D is ambiguous. V lost 3 bases and J 3 bases, leaving 15 bases between the germline ends. CDR1 and CDR2 (germline): LNHDA, SQIVND (reference sequence). The CDR3 loop spans 15 amino acids. CDR3: CASSMNGVGSYEQYF. CDR3 coding DNA: TGTGCCAGTAGTATGAATGGGGTGGGCAGCTACGAGCAGTACTTC.

Note on this clone: The sample holds other DNA sequences that translate to the same CDR3. The chain is built from TRBV28 and TRBJ2-7; D may be TRBD2 (5 bases). The V and J ends lost 3 bases and 1 base respectively, with 7 bases between them. CDR1 MDHEN and CDR2 SYDVKM come from the germline V gene. This CDR3 region has 13 residues. The CDR3: CASSLGRSYEQYF. The DNA of the CDR3 is TGTGCCAGCAGTTTGGGGAGATCCTACGAGCAGTACTTC.

The chain is built from TRBV6-5 and TRBJ2-1; TRBD2 might be the D (5 bases). This CDR3 is built from 15 residues. Trimming cost V 6 bases and J 0 bases, with 12 bases left between them. Germline V lookup: CDR1 MNHEY, CDR2 SVGAGI. CDR3 in amino acids: CASRRLASSYNEQFF. The CDR3 bases are TGTGCCAGCAGACGTCTAGCTAGCTCCTACAATGAGCAGTTCTTC.

The chain links TRBV10-1 to TRBJ2-5; 8 bases line up with TRBD1. The CDR3 runs 15 residues. Germline V gene lookup returns CDR1 WNHNN and CDR2 SYGVQD (reference sequence). V lost 2 bases to trimming and J lost 4 bases; unmatched junction nucleotides: 6. For the CDR3, the DNA is TGCGCCAGCAGTGAGCGGACAGGGAGAGGAGAGACCCAGTACTTC. It translates to CASSERTGRGETQYF.

The rearrangement joins TRBV10-1 to TRBJ2-3; TRBD1 matches at 7 bases. The CDR3 loop spans 14 amino acids. Trimming at V came to 4 bases and at J to 6 bases, leaving 7 bases not matched to a gene. Germline CDR1 is WNHNN and CDR2 is SYGVQD (reference sequence). The CDR3 region has the DNA TGCGCCAGCAGTGGAAGACAGGGTAGCGATACGCAGTATTTT. Protein sequence: CASSGRQGSDTQYF.

The chain combines TRBV5-6 with TRBJ2-1; D gene unclear. Germline V gene data show CDR1 as SGHDT and CDR2 as YYEEEE. This CDR3 has 12 residues. Between the trimmed V and J ends, which lost 2 bases and 9 bases, there was a span of 9 bases. CDR3 amino acids: CASSLGGIEQFF. The CDR3 nucleotides read TGTGCCAGCAGCTTAGGCGGTATTGAGCAGTTCTTC.

The chain carries TRBV11-2 and TRBJ1-6; 7 bases line up with TRBD1. The length of the CDR3 is 15 residues. CDR1 SGHAT and CDR2 FQNNGV come from the germline V gene. V lost 4 bases, J lost 14 bases, and 14 bases stayed unmatched. CDR3 sequence (DNA): TGTGCCAGCAGCTCCCCGGGACAGACATCTGGGACCCTCCACTTT. Amino acids: CASSSPGQTSGTLHF.

The chain recombines TRBV5-6 with TRBJ1-1; the match to TRBD1 covers 9 bases. Germline V CDR1 and CDR2: SGHDT, YYEEEE. V trimming: 3 bases; J trimming: 0 bases; junction bases outside the gene matches: 3. This CDR3 is built from 15 residues. The CDR3 DNA follows: TGTGCCAGCAGCTCCAACAGGGGGCTGAACACTGAAGCTTTCTTT. Translating gives CASSSNRGLNTEAFF.

The DNA of the CDR3 is TGTGCCAGCAGCTTAGGGTACTACAATGAGCAGTTCTTC. Its protein product is CASSLGYYNEQFF. V and J are TRBV7-2 and TRBJ2-1, with D unresolved. CDR3 size: 13 residues. CDR1 and CDR2 from the germline V gene are SGHTA and FQGNSA. The V end was cut by 1 base, the J end by 3 bases, with 4 bases between.

The chain carries TRBV9 and TRBJ2-6, with D maybe TRBD1 (6 bases). The CDR3 covers 15 residues. CDR1 is SGDLS, CDR2 YYNGEE, per germline. V was cut by 3 bases and J by 0 bases, with 7 bases left in between. This chain's CDR3 is CASSGGGSGANVLTF. In DNA, the CDR3 is TGTGCCAGCAGCGGAGGGGGCTCTGGGGCCAACGTCCTGACTTTC.

The chain employs TRBV7-9 and TRBJ2-5; D is tentatively TRBD1 or TRBD2 (5 bases each). V lost 0 bases and J 5 bases, leaving 10 bases between the germline ends. CDR1 and CDR2 from the germline V gene are SEHNR and FQNEAQ (reference sequence). The CDR3 totals 14 residues. The CDR3 bases are TGTGCCAGCAGCTTAGCGGGGACCAAGGAGACCCAGTACTTC. It encodes CASSLAGTKETQYF.

This chain joins TRBV9 and TRBJ2-7, with unresolved D. CDR3 size: 15 residues. Germline CDR1 SGDLS, CDR2 YYNGEE. Trimming cost V 0 bases and J 5 bases, with 15 bases left between them. The CDR3 loop is CASSVEGRPRDEQYF. DNA for the CDR3: TGTGCCAGCAGCGTAGAGGGCAGGCCCCGGGACGAGCAGTACTTC.

The chain is built from TRBV30 and TRBJ2-5, with TRBD2 identical over 7 bases. The tail of the sequence fits TRBJ2-7 better, so the J call may be wrong. CDR1 GTSNPN and CDR2 SVGIG come from the germline V gene (reference sequence). The CDR3 spans 14 residues. CDR3: CAWSVGSGVYEQYF. DNA of the CDR3: TGTGCCTGGAGTGTGGGGAGCGGGGTTTACGAGCAGTACTTC.

The V gene is TRBV30, the J gene TRBJ1-3; D gene uncertain. Germline CDR1 GTSNPN, CDR2 SVGIG (reference sequence). This CDR3 spans 14 amino acids. V was cut by 2 bases and J by 0 bases, with 8 bases left in between. CDR3 sequence reads: CAWSWGSSGNTIYF. DNA for the CDR3: TGTGCCTGGAGTTGGGGAAGCTCTGGAAACACCATATATTTT. The whole variable domain, filled in from reference TRBV30 and TRBJ1-3, reads SQTIHQWPATLVQPVGSPLSLECTVEGTSNPNLYWYRQAAGRGLQLLFYSVGIGQISSEVPQNLSASRPQDRQFILSSKKLLLSDSGFYLCAWSWGSSGNTIYFGEGSWLTVV.

Of note for this clone: This sample also contains other DNA sequences that code for the same CDR3. V and J are TRBV5-4 and TRBJ1-4; tentatively, D is TRBD1 (6 bases). Per germline, CDR1 SGHNT and CDR2 YYREEE (reference sequence). V shed 2 bases and J shed 8 bases, with 13 bases lying between them. The CDR3 extends over 14 amino acids. The CDR3 DNA follows: TGTGCCAGCAGCTTACAGGGTGGGGGCGAAAAACTGTTTTTT. Translated: CASSLQGGGEKLFF.

The table lists this clone with a count of one. The rearrangement joins TRBV5-4 to TRBJ2-5, with 12 positions matching TRBD2. Germline loops: CDR1 SGHNT, CDR2 YYREEE (reference sequence). CDR3 length: 17 amino acids. The J segment lost 4 bases and the V segment lost 4 bases, leaving 11 bases of the junction unmatched. CDR3 DNA: TGTGCCAGCAGCCGGGGGACTAGCGGGCCAGATGGAGAGACCCAGTACTTC. Protein sequence: CASSRGTSGPDGETQYF.

The chain has TRBV7-3 and TRBJ2-1, with TRBD1 identical over 10 bases. Trimming at V came to 5 bases and at J to 8 bases, leaving 3 bases not matched to a gene. CDR3 length equals 13 residues. Germline loops: CDR1 SGHTA, CDR2 FQGTGA. The chain's CDR3 is CASSTTGGYEQFF. CDR3 DNA sequence: TGTGCCAGCAGCACGACAGGGGGCTATGAGCAGTTCTTC.

The genes are TRBV13 and TRBJ2-1; tentatively, D is TRBD1 (7 bases). There are 14 residues in the CDR3. Trimming removed 5 bases from V and 3 bases from J, with 11 bases in between. Germline CDR1 is PRHDT and CDR2 is FYEKMQ (reference sequence). This chain's CDR3 is CASSPGGLYNEQFF. CDR3 nucleotide sequence: TGTGCCAGCAGCCCAGGGGGGCTCTACAATGAGCAGTTCTTC.

The genes are TRBV7-8 and TRBJ2-7, with D hard to call. Germline CDR1 reads SGHVS; CDR2 reads FQNEAQ. CDR3 length: 15 residues. Trimming took off 7 bases at V and 7 bases at J, with 23 bases between the two ends. CDR3 sequence reads: CASTTTGLAAWEQYF. The CDR3 DNA reads as TGTGCCAGCACCACCACCGGTCTGGCGGCTTGGGAGCAGTACTTC.

J is TRBJ1-4 and V is TRBV5-6; TRBD1 is a possible D gene (6 bases). Between the trimmed V and J ends, which lost 4 bases and 0 bases, there was a span of 10 bases. The CDR3 has 15 residues. CDR1 is SGHDT and CDR2 is YYEEEE in the germline V gene. The CDR3 DNA sequence: TGTGCCAGCAGCAGAGAGGGGGCAACTAATGAAAAACTGTTTTTT. Residues: CASSREGATNEKLFF.

The CDR3 sequence: CASSLGQLYSYEQYF. In DNA form, the CDR3 reads TGTGCCAGCAGCTTGGGACAACTCTACTCCTACGAGCAGTACTTC. This chain uses TRBV7-2 with TRBJ2-7; TRBD1 might be the D (6 bases). Deletions cut 3 bases from V and 0 bases from J, with 12 bases between. The CDR3 is made up of 15 amino acids. Germline CDR1 and CDR2: SGHTA and FQGNSA.

This rearrangement joins TRBV13 to TRBJ1-6, with TRBD1 as a possible D gene (5 bases). Deletions cut 5 bases from V and 1 base from J, with 9 bases between. There are 15 residues in the CDR3. Germline CDR1 and CDR2: PRHDT and FYEKMQ (reference sequence). The CDR3 nucleotides read TGTGCCAGCAGCATTCAGGGATCCTATAATTCACCCCTCCACTTT. This sequence encodes CASSIQGSYNSPLHF.

CDR3 region: CASSINPDSVDYGYTF. CDR3 coding DNA: TGTGCCAGTAGTATAAACCCCGACAGCGTAGACTATGGCTACACCTTC. This chain joins TRBV19 and TRBJ1-2; D might be TRBD1 (5 bases). This CDR3 has 16 amino acids. Trimming took off 2 bases at V and 3 bases at J, with 16 bases between the two ends. Looked up from germline, CDR1 is LNHDA and CDR2 is SQIVND (reference sequence). Together with reference TRBV19 and TRBJ1-2, the CDR3 gives the full variable domain: DGGITQSPKYLFRKEGQNVTLSCEQNLNHDAMYWYRQDPGQGLRLIYYSQIVNDFQKGDIAEGYSVSREKKESFPLTVTSAQKNPTAFYLCASSINPDSVDYGYTFGSGTRLTVV.